A selection of T cell receptor beta chains follows, all from one sample in a study of T cell responses to AZD1222 COVID-19 vaccine. Assay used: immunoSEQ multiplex PCR; TCRdb lists only in-frame clones, some missing. Among about 150,000 clones, around 90% were seen once, and the ten largest hold 15% to 20%. This sample comprised peripheral blood, obtained on day 0 of AZD1222 vaccination. These receptors originate from an adult in good health. Each CDR3 is given with its conserved first and last residue. Each record gives: J gene, V gene, clone size, D gene, CDR3 DNA, CDR3 protein. The D gene is left open where the match is weak. Where a row states a size, it is once, few, many or the class of an expanded clone; other rows omit it.

TRBJ1-3 | TRBV28 | . | . | TGTGCCAGCAGTTCTGGAGCAGGGTTAGGTGGAAACACCATATATTTT | CASSSGAGLGGNTIYF
TRBJ2-1 | TRBV19 | . | TRBD2 | TGTGCCAGTCGACAGCGGGGGGGTTACAATGAGCAGTTCTTC | CASRQRGGYNEQFF
TRBJ2-1 | TRBV13 | . | TRBD2 | TGTGCCAGCAGCAACCGGAGGGGACTAGCGATTTACAATGAGCAGTTCTTC | CASSNRRGLAIYNEQFF
TRBJ1-6 | TRBV10-2 | . | TRBD1 | TGCGCCAGCAGGGAGACAGGGCTGGATTCACCCCTCCACTTT | CASRETGLDSPLHF
TRBJ1-2 | TRBV7-2 | . | . | TGTGCCAGCAGCTTTACAGAGAAAGCAAACTATGGCTACACCTTC | CASSFTEKANYGYTF
TRBJ1-1 | TRBV4-2 | . | . | TGTGCCAGCAGCCTCGGAAACACTGAAGCTTTCTTT | CASSLGNTEAFF
TRBJ1-1 | TRBV5-1 | few | . | TGCGCCAGCAGCTTGGGGGCCTCGAACACTGAAGCTTTCTTT | CASSLGASNTEAFF
TRBJ2-3 | TRBV20-1 | . | . | TGCAGTGCTAGTATGGACAGCACAGATACGCAGTATTTT | CSASMDSTDTQYF
TRBJ1-5 | TRBV9 | . | . | TGTGCCAGCAGCGTTACCGGCAGGGATCAGCCCCAGCATTTT | CASSVTGRDQPQHF
TRBJ2-7 | TRBV6-6 | . | TRBD1 | TGTGCCAGCAGGGTCGACAGGGGTATATACGAGCAGTACTTC | CASRVDRGIYEQYF
TRBJ2-3 | TRBV1 | . | . | TGCACCCGGGGGGTCGTATGTGCAGATACGCAGTATTTT | CTRGVVCADTQYF
TRBJ1-1 | TRBV27 | . | . | TGTGCCAGCAGTTTATCGGCAGGGTTTTACACTGAAGCTTTCTTT | CASSLSAGFYTEAFF
TRBJ1-1 | TRBV12-5 | . | . | TGTGCTAGTGGTTGGGGGAGCACTGAAGCTTTCTTT | CASGWGSTEAFF
TRBJ2-7 | TRBV29-1 | . | . | TGCAGCGTTGAAGATGGGACCTACGAGCAGTACTTC | CSVEDGTYEQYF
TRBJ1-2 | TRBV24-1 | . | TRBD1 | TGTGCCACCAGTGATCCAGGGGGCGACTATGGCTACACCTTC | CATSDPGGDYGYTF
TRBJ1-2 | TRBV5-5 | . | TRBD1 | TGTGCCAGCAGCTTTGCCCAGGGGGCCGGCTATGGCTACACCTTC | CASSFAQGAGYGYTF
TRBJ1-2 | TRBV28 | . | TRBD1 | TGTGCCAGCAGTTTAGGGACAGGGGTGGATGGCTACACCTTC | CASSLGTGVDGYTF
TRBJ2-2 | TRBV19 | . | . | TGTGCCAGCTCAGTAGCAGGGGTCAACACCGGGGAGCTGTTTTTT | CASSVAGVNTGELFF
TRBJ2-1 | TRBV7-3 | . | TRBD1 | TGTGCCAGCAGCACACTTGGGGACAGGGTCCTACTGGGGAATGAGCAGTTCTTC | CASSTLGDRVLLGNEQFF
TRBJ2-1 | TRBV29-1 | once | TRBD1 | TGCAGCGTGGACAGGGGGCAGTACAATGAGCAGTTCTTC | CSVDRGQYNEQFF
TRBJ2-1 | TRBV12-5 | . | . | TGTGCTAGCAGGTCTGACGGAGGGACTAATGAGCAGTTCTTC | CASRSDGGTNEQFF
TRBJ1-4 | TRBV27 | . | . | TGTGCCAGCAGGTTACAAGCAACTAATGAAAAACTGTTTTTT | CASRLQATNEKLFF
TRBJ1-6 | TRBV18 | . | TRBD1 | TGTGCCAGCTCCCCGGACAGGGGACGGCGCTCACCCCTCCACTTT | CASSPDRGRRSPLHF
TRBJ2-2 | TRBV30 | . | . | TGTGCCTGGGGGATGTCGGCCGGGGAGCTGTTTTTT | CAWGMSAGELFF
TRBJ2-7 | TRBV4-2 | few | . | TGTGCCAGCAGCCAAGAGACGGCGGTGCAGGGTGAGCAGTACTTC | CASSQETAVQGEQYF
TRBJ1-1 | TRBV30 | . | . | TGTGCCTGGAGTCCGGGGCCCATAGACACTGAAGCTTTCTTT | CAWSPGPIDTEAFF
TRBJ1-5 | TRBV15 | . | . | TGTGCCACCAGCGACGGGGTTTGGCAGCATCAGCCCCAGCATTTT | CATSDGVWQHQPQHF
TRBJ1-1 | TRBV2 | . | TRBD1 | TGTGCCAGCAGTGGACAGGGGCCGAACACTGAAGCTTTCTTT | CASSGQGPNTEAFF
TRBJ1-1 | TRBV7-3 | . | . | TGTGCCAGCAGCCCCTCGGGCAGGTTGACTGAAGCTTTCTTT | CASSPSGRLTEAFF
TRBJ1-2 | TRBV7-9 | . | . | TGTGCCAGCAGCTTCGATCACTATGGCTACACCTTC | CASSFDHYGYTF
TRBJ2-3 | TRBV6-2/TRBV6-3 | . | . | TGTGCCAGCAGTTACGTCGTTGGCGCAGATACGCAGTATTTT | CASSYVVGADTQYF
TRBJ1-2 | TRBV9 | . | . | TGTGCCAGCAGCGTAGTTGGAGGGGGCTATGGCTACACCTTC | CASSVVGGGYGYTF
TRBJ1-3 | TRBV7-8 | once | . | TGTGCCAGCAGCTTAGGACCGGGGGGTGGAAACACCATATATTTT | CASSLGPGGGNTIYF
TRBJ2-1 | TRBV7-3 | . | . | TGTGCCAGCAGCTCCCGCAGCTCGAGCTCCTACAATGAGCAGTTCTTC | CASSSRSSSSYNEQFF
TRBJ1-2 | TRBV18 | . | . | TGTGCCAGCTCAGGAGGGTCCCTCTATGGCTACACCTTC | CASSGGSLYGYTF
TRBJ2-3 | TRBV27 | . | . | TGTGCCAGCAGTTTATCTGGGGGGGCCTTTACGCAGTATTTT | CASSLSGGAFTQYF
TRBJ1-6 | TRBV3-1/TRBV3-2 | . | . | TGTGCCAGCAGCCAAACCACCGACAGACAAAATTCACCCCTCCACTTT | CASSQTTDRQNSPLHF
TRBJ2-1 | TRBV18 | . | . | TGTGCCAGCTCACCAGGTGGGGGGGCGGACAATGAGCAGTTCTTC | CASSPGGGADNEQFF
TRBJ1-4 | TRBV11-3 | . | . | TGTGCCAGCAGCATCACTAGGTCTAATGAAAAACTGTTTTTT | CASSITRSNEKLFF
TRBJ2-3 | TRBV10-3 | few | . | TGTGCCATCAGTTTGAACACAGATACGCAGTATTTT | CAISLNTDTQYF
TRBJ1-2 | TRBV5-1 | . | . | TGCGCCAGCAGCTTGTCCCTCGACAGCAACTATGGCTACACCTTC | CASSLSLDSNYGYTF
TRBJ2-7 | TRBV15 | once | . | TGTGCCACCAGCAGAGCCCGGGGGGCGGATATCCACGAGCAGTACTTC | CATSRARGADIHEQYF
TRBJ2-5 | TRBV5-1 | few | . | TGCGCCAGCAGCTTGGCGGGGACCTTACAAGAGACCCAGTACTTC | CASSLAGTLQETQYF
TRBJ2-7 | TRBV11-3 | . | . | TGTGCCAGCAGCGGAACTAGCCCGCAGGGGATGGGGGAGCAGTACTTC | CASSGTSPQGMGEQYF
TRBJ1-3 | TRBV12-5 | once | . | TGTGCTAGTGGACGGGGCCCTGGAAACACCATATATTTT | CASGRGPGNTIYF
TRBJ2-2 | TRBV27 | . | . | TGTGCCAGCAGCCGTGGGGGCAGGGGCAACACCGGGGAGCTGTTTTTT | CASSRGGRGNTGELFF
TRBJ2-5 | TRBV24-1 | few | . | TGTGCCACCAGTGTTGCCACCCAAGAGACCCAGTACTTC | CATSVATQETQYF
TRBJ1-2 | TRBV6-1 | . | . | TGTGCCAGCAGTGAATCGGCAGGGGTGGGGAGGGGCTACACCTTC | CASSESAGVGRGYTF
TRBJ1-1 | TRBV6-5 | . | TRBD1 | TGTGCCAGCAGACAGGGGCGCTGGGCTGAAGCTTTCTTT | CASRQGRWAEAFF
TRBJ1-2 | TRBV7-9 | . | . | TGTGCCAGCAGCCCGGGGACAAACTATGGCTACACCTTC | CASSPGTNYGYTF
TRBJ2-7 | TRBV7-9 | . | . | TGTGCCAGCAGCTCCCGGGGAGTTGCTAACGAGCAGTACTTC | CASSSRGVANEQYF
TRBJ2-2 | TRBV29-1 | once | TRBD1 | TGCAGCGGGGGACAGGGGGGACGGGAGCTGTTTTTT | CSGGQGGRELFF
TRBJ1-3 | TRBV5-6 | once | . | TGTGCCAGCACCCTCGGCGAGCAGCGGCTCTCTGGAAACACCATATATTTT | CASTLGEQRLSGNTIYF
TRBJ2-1 | TRBV10-3 | once | . | TGTGCCATCAAACGGGAAAATCCCCGGGACAATGAGCAGTTCTTC | CAIKRENPRDNEQFF
TRBJ2-2 | TRBV27 | few | TRBD2 | TGTGCCAGCAGCCAGCGGGGGGGCACCGGGGAGCTGTTTTTT | CASSQRGGTGELFF
TRBJ1-3 | TRBV14 | . | TRBD1 | TGTGCCAGCAGCCCCGGACAGGGACGGGCTGGAAACACCATATATTTT | CASSPGQGRAGNTIYF
TRBJ2-3 | TRBV28 | . | . | TGTGCCAACCAGGGGGGAGGCACAGATACGCAGTATTTT | CANQGGGTDTQYF
TRBJ1-1 | TRBV30 | . | TRBD1 | TGTGCCTGGAGTGGGGGGACAGGGCTAGAAGCTTTCTTT | CAWSGGTGLEAFF
TRBJ2-7 | TRBV15 | . | . | TGTGCCACCAGCAGAGGGGGGACCTACGAGCAGTACTTC | CATSRGGTYEQYF